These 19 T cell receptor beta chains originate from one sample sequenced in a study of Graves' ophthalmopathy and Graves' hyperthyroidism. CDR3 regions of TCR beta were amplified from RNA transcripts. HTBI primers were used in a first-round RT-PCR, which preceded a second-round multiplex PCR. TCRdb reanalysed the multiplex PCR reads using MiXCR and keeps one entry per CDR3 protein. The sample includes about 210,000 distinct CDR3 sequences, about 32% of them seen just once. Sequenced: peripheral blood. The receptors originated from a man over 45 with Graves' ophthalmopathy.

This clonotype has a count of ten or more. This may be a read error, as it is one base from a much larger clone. This CDR3 is CASSLWGTGGTGELFF. CDR3 sequence (DNA): TGTGCCAGCAGTTTATGGGGGACAGGGGGCACCGGGGAGCTGTTTTTT. The chain recombines TRBV28 with TRBJ2-2; 11 positions match TRBD1. This CDR3 contains 16 residues. Germline V gene sequence: CDR1 MDHEN, CDR2 SYDVKM. The V and J ends lost 0 bases and 4 bases, in that order; junction bases with no gene match: 1.

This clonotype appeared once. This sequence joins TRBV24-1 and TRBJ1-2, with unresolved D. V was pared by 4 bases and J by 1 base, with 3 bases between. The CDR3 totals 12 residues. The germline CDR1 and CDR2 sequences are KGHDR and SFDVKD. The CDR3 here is CATSEGNYGYTF. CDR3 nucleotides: TGTGCCACCAGTGAAGGTAACTATGGCTACACCTTC.

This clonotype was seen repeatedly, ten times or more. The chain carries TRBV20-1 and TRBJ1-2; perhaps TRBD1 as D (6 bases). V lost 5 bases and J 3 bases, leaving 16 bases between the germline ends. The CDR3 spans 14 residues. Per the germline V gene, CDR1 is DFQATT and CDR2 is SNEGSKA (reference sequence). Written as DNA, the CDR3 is TGCAGTGCTCTCCTTCGACAGGAACACTATGGCTACACCTTC. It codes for CSALLRQEHYGYTF.

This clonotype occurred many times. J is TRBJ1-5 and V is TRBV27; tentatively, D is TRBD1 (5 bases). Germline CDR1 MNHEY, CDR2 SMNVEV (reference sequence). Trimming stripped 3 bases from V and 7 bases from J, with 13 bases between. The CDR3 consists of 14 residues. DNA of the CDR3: TGTGCCAGCAGTTTCACCAGGGTTGGGCAGCCCCAGCATTTT. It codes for CASSFTRVGQPQHF.

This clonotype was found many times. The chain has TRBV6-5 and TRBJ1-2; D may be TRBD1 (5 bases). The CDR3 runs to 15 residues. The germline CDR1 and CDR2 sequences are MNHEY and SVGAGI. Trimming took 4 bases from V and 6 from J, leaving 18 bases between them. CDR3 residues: CASSFDIDSLDGYTF. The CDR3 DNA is TGTGCCAGCAGTTTCGATATCGACAGTCTGGATGGCTACACCTTC.

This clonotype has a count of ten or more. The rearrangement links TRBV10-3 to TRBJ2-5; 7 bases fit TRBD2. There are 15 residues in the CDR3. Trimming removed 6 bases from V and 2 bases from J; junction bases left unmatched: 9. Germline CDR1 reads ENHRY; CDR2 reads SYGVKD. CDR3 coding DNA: TGTGCCATCAGCACCACGGGACTATCACAAGAGACCCAGTACTTC. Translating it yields CAISTTGLSQETQYF.

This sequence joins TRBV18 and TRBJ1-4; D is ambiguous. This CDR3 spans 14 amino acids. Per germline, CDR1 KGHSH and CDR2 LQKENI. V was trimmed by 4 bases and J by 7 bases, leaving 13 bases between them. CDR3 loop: CASSLVDAGEKLFF. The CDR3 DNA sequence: TGTGCCAGCTCACTCGTGGACGCCGGTGAAAAACTGTTTTTT.

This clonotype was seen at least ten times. The chain's CDR3 is CATSGTGHTEAFF. CDR3 bases: TGTGCCACCAGTGGCACAGGGCACACTGAAGCTTTCTTT. The chain recombines TRBV24-1 with TRBJ1-1; D possibly corresponds to TRBD1 (6 bases). Germline loops: CDR1 KGHDR, CDR2 SFDVKD. CDR3 length: 13 amino acids. The ends were cut back, 5 bases at V and 3 bases at J, with 9 bases in the middle.

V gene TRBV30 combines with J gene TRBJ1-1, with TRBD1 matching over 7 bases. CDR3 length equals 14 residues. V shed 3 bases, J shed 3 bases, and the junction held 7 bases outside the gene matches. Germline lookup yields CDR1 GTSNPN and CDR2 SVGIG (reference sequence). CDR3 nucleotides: TGTGCCTGGAGAGATCAGGGGGGCTACACTGAAGCTTTCTTT. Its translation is CAWRDQGGYTEAFF.

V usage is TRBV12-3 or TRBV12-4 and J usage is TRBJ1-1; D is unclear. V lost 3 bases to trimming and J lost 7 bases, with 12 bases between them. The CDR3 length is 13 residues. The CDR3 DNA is TGTGCCAGCAGTTTCGGAGCTGTACTTGAAGCTTTCTTT. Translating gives CASSFGAVLEAFF.

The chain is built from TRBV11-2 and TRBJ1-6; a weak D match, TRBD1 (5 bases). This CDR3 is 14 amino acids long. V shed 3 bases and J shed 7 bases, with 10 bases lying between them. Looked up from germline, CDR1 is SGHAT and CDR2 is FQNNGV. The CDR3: CASSLGVPNSPLHF. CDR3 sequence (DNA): TGTGCCAGCAGCTTGGGGGTTCCCAATTCACCCCTCCACTTT.

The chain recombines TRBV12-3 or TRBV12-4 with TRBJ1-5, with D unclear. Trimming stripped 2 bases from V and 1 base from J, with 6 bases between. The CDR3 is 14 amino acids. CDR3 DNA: TGTGCCAGCAGTTTAAAAAACAGCAATCAGCCCCAGCATTTT. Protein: CASSLKNSNQPQHF.

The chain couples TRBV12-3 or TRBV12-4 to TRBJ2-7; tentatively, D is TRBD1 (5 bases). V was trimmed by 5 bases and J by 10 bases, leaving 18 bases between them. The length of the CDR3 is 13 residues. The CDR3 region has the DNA TGTGCCAGCAGTCAGGGCTCTGATCAGCCCCAGTACTTC. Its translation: CASSQGSDQPQYF.

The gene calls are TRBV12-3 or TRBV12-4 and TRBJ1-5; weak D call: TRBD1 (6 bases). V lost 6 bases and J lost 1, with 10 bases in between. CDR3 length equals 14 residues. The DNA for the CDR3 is TGTGCCAGCAGAAAGACAGGCAGCAATCAGCCCCAGCATTTT. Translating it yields CASRKTGSNQPQHF.

CDR3 in DNA: TGTGCCAGCAAAGGGACTAGCGGGACCTCGGGGGAGCTGTTTTTT. Its translation: CASKGTSGTSGELFF. The chain is built from TRBV2 and TRBJ2-2, with 13 nucleotides matching TRBD2. The germline gives CDR1 SNHLY, CDR2 FYNNEI. CDR3 length: 15 residues. V lost 7 bases to trimming and J lost 8 bases; unmatched junction nucleotides: 7.

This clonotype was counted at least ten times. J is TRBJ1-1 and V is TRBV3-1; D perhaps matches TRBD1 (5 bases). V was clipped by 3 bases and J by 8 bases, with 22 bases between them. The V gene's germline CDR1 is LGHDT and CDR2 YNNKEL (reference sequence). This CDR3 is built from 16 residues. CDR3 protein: CASSQGSRTAHREAFF. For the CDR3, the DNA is TGTGCCAGCAGCCAGGGCTCCCGGACCGCTCACAGGGAAGCTTTCTTT.

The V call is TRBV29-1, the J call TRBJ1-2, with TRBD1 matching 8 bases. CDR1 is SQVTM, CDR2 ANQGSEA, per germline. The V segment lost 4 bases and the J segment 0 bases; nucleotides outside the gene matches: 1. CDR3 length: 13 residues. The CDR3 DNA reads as TGCAGCGTTGTGACAGGGGCTAACTATGGCTACACCTTC. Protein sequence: CSVVTGANYGYTF.

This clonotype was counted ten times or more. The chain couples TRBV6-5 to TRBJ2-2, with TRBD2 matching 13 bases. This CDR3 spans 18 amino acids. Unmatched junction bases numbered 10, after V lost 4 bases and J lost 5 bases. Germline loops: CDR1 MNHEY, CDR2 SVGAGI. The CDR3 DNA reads TGTGCCAGCAGTTCGCCTTTGACTAGCGGGAGGCATACCGGGGAGCTGTTTTTT. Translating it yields CASSSPLTSGRHTGELFF.

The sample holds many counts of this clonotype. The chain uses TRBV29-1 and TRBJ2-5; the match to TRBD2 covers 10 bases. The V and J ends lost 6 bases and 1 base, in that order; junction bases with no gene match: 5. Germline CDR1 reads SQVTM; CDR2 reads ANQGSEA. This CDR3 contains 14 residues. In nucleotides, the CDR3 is TGCAGCGTGGTAGGGACTAGCGCCCAAGAGACCCAGTACTTC. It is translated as CSVVGTSAQETQYF. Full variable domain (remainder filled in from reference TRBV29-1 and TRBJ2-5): SAVISQKPSRDICQRGTSLTIQCQVDSQVTMMFWYRQQPGQSLTLIATANQGSEATYESGFVIDKFPISRPNLTFSTLTVSNMSPEDSSIYLCSVVGTSAQETQYFGPGTRLLVL.